This T cell receptor beta chain was sequenced during a study of radiation and T cells in renal cell carcinoma. Across the whole study: Nephrectomy followed 15 Gy stereotactic body radiation by 4 weeks.

Study results and limitations: Top tumor clonotypes rose in blood 2 weeks post-radiation, then contracted. Baseline intratumoral clonotype presence is unknown without pretreatment biopsies.

Of note for this clone: Its cognate antigen is unknown.

Clones were sequenced by immunoSEQ multiplex PCR, and TCRdb holds only the in-frame ones, with some missing. The table lists over 60,000 clones, approximately 86% of them singletons. This CDR3 spans 15 amino acids. Per the germline V gene, CDR1 is MDHEN and CDR2 is SYDVKM. Trimming removed 4 bases from V and 4 bases from J; junction bases left unmatched: 7. Time point indicated: blood 2 weeks post-SBRT. Treatment here: 15 Gy SBRT to primary tumor, nephrectomy 4 weeks later. After SBRT, blood was collected at 2 and 4 weeks, plus baseline. The specimen comprised blood, sampled from a patient whose treatment included radiotherapy and nephrectomy. The chain couples TRBV28 to TRBJ1-2; 9 bases match TRBD1. This clonotype was obtained from a woman aged 50 to 60 with renal cell carcinoma. Written as DNA, the CDR3 is TGTGCCAGCAGTTCCCCGGGACAGGGAGGCTATGGCTACACCTTC. Its translation is CASSSPGQGGYGYTF.